The 26 T cell receptor beta chains below were found in one sample sequenced in a study of cytomegalovirus exposure and HLA in healthy donors. PCR employed 60 Vbeta and 13 Jbeta primers. TCRdb keeps only in-frame clones here, not all; method: immunoSEQ multiplex PCR. The profile shows around 190,000 clones, 78% of them singletons. Sequencing was done on a sample of PBMCs. These receptors all come from a female donor in good health and CMV-seronegative.

This clone showed up just a few times. This rearrangement joins TRBV11-2 to TRBJ1-3, with unresolved D. The CDR3 is 14 amino acids. Trimming pared 3 bases from V and 1 base from J, leaving 7 bases between. Germline-derived CDR1 and CDR2 are SGHAT and FQNNGV. The CDR3 is CASSFGESGNTIYF. CDR3 nucleotides: TGTGCCAGCAGCTTCGGGGAATCTGGAAACACCATATATTTT.

The chain employs TRBV27 and TRBJ1-1, with 10 positions matching TRBD1. The V gene's germline CDR1 is MNHEY and CDR2 SMNVEV (reference sequence). This CDR3 spans 15 amino acids. The J segment lost 2 bases and the V segment lost 6 bases, leaving 6 bases of the junction unmatched. The CDR3 bases are TGTGCCAGCAGAATTAGACAGGGGGCAAACACTGAAGCTTTCTTT. It specifies CASRIRQGANTEAFF.

The sample holds a few counts of this clone. This CDR3 is also generated by other DNA sequences in the sample. The chain combines TRBV11-3 with TRBJ2-3; 9 nucleotides match TRBD2. Germline CDR1 SGHNT, CDR2 YENEEA. The V gene end was trimmed by 4 bases and the J gene end by 0 bases; junction bases not matched to a gene: 2. CDR3 length: 15 residues. The CDR3 DNA reads as TGTGCCAGCAGCTCCAGCGGGGGGAGCACAGATACGCAGTATTTT. This encodes CASSSSGGSTDTQYF.

Here the CDR3 DNA reads TGCGCCAGCAGCCTGTATAGACTAGCGGGAGTTTTTGAGCAGTTCTTC. Translated, it gives CASSLYRLAGVFEQFF. This chain links TRBV5-1 with TRBJ2-1; TRBD2 matches at 12 bases. Germline CDR1 is SGHRS and CDR2 is YFSETQ. The CDR3 runs 16 residues. V dropped 4 bases and J dropped 9; count of bases not matched to a gene: 11.

This clone was seen a handful of times. An end of the junction does not agree with germline; a read error may underlie this. The sample has other DNA sequences that encode this CDR3 too. The CDR3 reads CSSSLSLAGSYNEQFF. In nucleotides, the CDR3 is TGTTCCAGCAGCTTAAGCCTAGCGGGGTCATACAATGAGCAGTTCTTC. This chain joins TRBV7-9 and TRBJ2-1; 9 nucleotides align to TRBD2. The length of the CDR3 is 16 residues. Germline-derived CDR1 and CDR2 are SEHNR and FQNEAQ (reference sequence).

This rearrangement joins TRBV6-1 to TRBJ1-1, with D possibly matching TRBD1 (5 bases). Trimming removed 10 bases from V and 3 bases from J, with 15 bases in between. The CDR3 runs 13 residues. Germline-derived CDR1 and CDR2 are MNHNS and SASEGT. The DNA of the CDR3 is TGTGCCATTACCGGTGGGGGGTACACTGAAGCTTTCTTT. Translated: CAITGGGYTEAFF.

This clone was recorded once. V is TRBV7-9 and J is TRBJ1-2; 11 bases match TRBD1. The trim removed 4 bases at V and 0 bases at J, leaving 10 bases unmatched. From germline, CDR1 is SEHNR and CDR2 FQNEAQ (reference sequence). The CDR3 runs 18 residues. The DNA of the CDR3 is TGTGCCAGCAGCTACCTCCGGGGACAGGGGGTAACTAACTATGGCTACACCTTC. It codes for CASSYLRGQGVTNYGYTF.

The genes are TRBV6-1 and TRBJ2-1; 12 bases are shared with TRBD2. V lost 8 bases, J lost 10 bases, and 9 bases stayed unmatched. CDR1 MNHNS and CDR2 SASEGT come from the germline V gene. There are 14 residues in the CDR3. This chain's CDR3 is CASWLTSGGREQFF. The CDR3 DNA is TGTGCCAGCTGGTTGACTAGCGGGGGACGGGAGCAGTTCTTC.

CDR3 sequence: CASSTFSENNEKLFF. CDR3 nucleotide sequence: TGTGCCAGTAGTACCTTCAGCGAAAATAATGAAAAACTGTTTTTT. The chain joins TRBV19 to TRBJ1-4; D not resolved. The CDR3 totals 15 residues. Germline V CDR1 and CDR2: LNHDA, SQIVND (reference sequence). Trimming pared 4 bases from V and 4 bases from J, leaving 13 bases between.

The chain combines TRBV30 with TRBJ2-1; possible D gene TRBD2, 5 bases. CDR1 and CDR2 (germline): GTSNPN, SVGIG (reference sequence). V lost 4 bases, J lost 5 bases, and 12 bases lay in between. This CDR3 has 13 amino acids. CDR3 in DNA: TGTGCCTGGAATTACGGGATAGACAATGAGCAGTTCTTC. Its translation: CAWNYGIDNEQFF.

This clone has only a few counts. This chain connects TRBV5-1 to TRBJ2-7; 10 nucleotides line up with TRBD2. CDR1 and CDR2 (germline): SGHRS, YFSETQ. The trim removed 0 bases at V and 4 bases at J, leaving 4 bases unmatched. CDR3 length equals 15 residues. CDR3 region: CASSLVASGSYEQYF. CDR3 bases: TGCGCCAGCAGCTTGGTGGCTAGCGGGAGTTACGAGCAGTACTTC.

The rearrangement links TRBV18 to TRBJ2-3, with 7 bases lining up with TRBD2. The V segment lost 6 bases and the J segment 1 base; nucleotides outside the gene matches: 10. CDR3 length equals 16 residues. Germline lookup yields CDR1 KGHSH and CDR2 LQKENI. The chain's CDR3 is CASSPPRGGGTDTQYF. The CDR3 coding sequence is TGTGCCAGCTCGCCTCCTCGCGGGGGTGGCACAGATACGCAGTATTTT.

This clone was recorded once. The rearrangement joins TRBV27 to TRBJ2-1, with TRBD2 identical over 11 bases. With V trimmed by 4 bases and J by 6 bases, 8 bases remained unmatched. Looked up from germline, CDR1 is MNHEY and CDR2 is SMNVEV (reference sequence). This CDR3 is 16 amino acids long. The CDR3: CASSSLLAGVSNEQFF. The DNA of the CDR3 is TGTGCCAGCAGTTCCCTACTAGCGGGAGTATCCAATGAGCAGTTCTTC.

This clone was counted between two and nine times. The chain employs TRBV5-1 and TRBJ1-2; D not resolved. The ends were cut back, 7 bases at V and 8 bases at J, with 12 bases in the middle. This CDR3 is 11 amino acids long. The germline CDR1 and CDR2 sequences are SGHRS and YFSETQ. The CDR3 sequence is CASGSPGGYTF. DNA for the CDR3: TGCGCCAGCGGCTCCCCGGGGGGCTACACCTTC.

Notes on this clone: One junction end disagrees with the germline gene, perhaps due to a read error. The chain recombines TRBV9 with TRBJ2-2; D is possibly TRBD2 (5 bases). Looked up from germline, CDR1 is SGDLS and CDR2 is YYNGEE. The CDR3 is 14 amino acids. CDR3 sequence: CASSPRHNTGELFF. The CDR3, as DNA: TGTGCCAGCAGCCCACGCCACAACACCGGGGAACTGTTTTTT.

This clone was detected a few times. The chain employs TRBV6-7 and TRBJ2-7, with 7 bases identical to TRBD1. TRBV6-7 is an ORF, with its function uncertain. Trimming removed 4 bases from V and 5 bases from J; junction bases left unmatched: 5. There are 13 residues in the CDR3. The CDR3 coding sequence is TGTGCCAGCAGTTTAGGACAGGAACACGAGCAGTACTTC. This codes for CASSLGQEHEQYF.

The chain recombines TRBV4-1 with TRBJ1-1; D is uncertain. In germline, CDR1 is MGHRA, CDR2 YSYEKL. Trimming pared 1 base from V and 1 base from J, leaving 10 bases between. This CDR3 has 15 residues. The CDR3 sequence is CASSQVRATNTEAFF. Written as DNA, the CDR3 is TGCGCCAGCAGCCAAGTCCGAGCCACGAACACTGAAGCTTTCTTT.

About this clone itself: The same CDR3 also results from other DNA sequences found in this sample. This chain joins TRBV7-9 and TRBJ1-2; TRBD1 matches at 9 bases. V shed 3 bases, J shed 5 bases, and the junction held 4 bases outside the gene matches. The CDR3 consists of 14 residues. The germline V gene has CDR1 SEHNR and CDR2 FQNEAQ (reference sequence). CDR3 in DNA: TGTGCCAGCAGCTTGGGACAGGGTGATTATGGCTACACCTTC. Its protein is CASSLGQGDYGYTF.

The V call is TRBV9, the J call TRBJ2-1; 7 bases align to TRBD2. CDR3 length: 15 amino acids. Germline V lookup: CDR1 SGDLS, CDR2 YYNGEE. The trim removed 4 bases at V and 8 bases at J, leaving 12 bases unmatched. CDR3 amino acids: CASSLGGGGEHEQFF. The CDR3 DNA is TGTGCCAGCAGCTTGGGGGGGGGAGGGGAGCATGAGCAGTTCTTC.

The count of this clone is one. V usage is TRBV9 and J usage is TRBJ1-2, with a weak D call TRBD1 (5 bases). Germline V gives CDR1 SGDLS, CDR2 YYNGEE. The CDR3 spans 13 residues. With 0 bases removed from V and 5 bases from J, the gap between germline ends came to 8 bases. This chain's CDR3 is CASSVEGSYGYTF. As DNA, the CDR3 is TGTGCCAGCAGCGTAGAGGGGTCTTATGGCTACACCTTC.

V usage is TRBV10-3 and J usage is TRBJ2-3, with 7 bases lining up with TRBD1. The CDR3 runs to 13 residues. Germline V gene data show CDR1 as ENHRY and CDR2 as SYGVKD. J gave up 5 bases and V 5 bases, and 4 bases lay outside the gene matches. CDR3 residues: CAISSRQGDTQYF. The CDR3 nucleotides read TGTGCCATCAGTTCCCGACAGGGAGATACGCAGTATTTT.

This chain uses TRBV7-2 with TRBJ2-7, with 13 bases lining up with TRBD2. Germline lookup yields CDR1 SGHTA and CDR2 FQGNSA. Trimming removed 5 bases from V and 3 bases from J; junction bases left unmatched: 4. This CDR3 has 15 amino acids. This CDR3 is CASSVRTSGSYEQYF. DNA of the CDR3: TGTGCCAGCAGCGTACGGACTAGCGGGAGCTACGAGCAGTACTTC.

The chain couples TRBV5-6 to TRBJ1-6, with a tentative D call TRBD1 (5 bases). The CDR3 spans 16 residues. V was cut by 0 bases and J by 8 bases, with 15 bases left in between. Germline assignment: CDR1 SGHDT and CDR2 YYEEEE. The CDR3 protein is CASSLVSQGGDSPLHF. CDR3 in DNA: TGTGCCAGCAGCTTGGTCAGTCAGGGAGGCGATTCACCCCTCCACTTT.

This chain uses TRBV2 with TRBJ1-2, with 7 positions matching TRBD1. Trimming took 10 bases from V and 8 from J; bases not matched to a gene: 13. The CDR3 totals 13 residues. The germline V gene has CDR1 SNHLY and CDR2 FYNNEI. CDR3 residues: CANRQGGWDGYTF. DNA for the CDR3: TGTGCCAACCGACAGGGCGGCTGGGACGGCTACACCTTC.

CDR3 DNA sequence: TGTGCCAGCAGCTTAGATGGCGGAACTAACTATGGCTACACCTTC. Translated: CASSLDGGTNYGYTF. The J gene is TRBJ1-2, the V gene TRBV7-2; D is unclear. Germline CDR1 reads SGHTA; CDR2 reads FQGNSA. Between the trimmed V and J ends, which lost 1 base and 0 bases, there was a span of 9 bases. There are 15 residues in the CDR3.

The chain employs TRBV9 and TRBJ2-2; 11 bases align to TRBD2. Germline lookup yields CDR1 SGDLS and CDR2 YYNGEE. The ends lost 0 bases at V and 4 bases at J; junction bases unmatched: 2. The CDR3 length is 16 residues. Here the CDR3 reads CASSVGLAGPTGELFF. DNA of the CDR3: TGTGCCAGCAGCGTAGGACTAGCGGGACCCACCGGGGAGCTGTTTTTT.